These T cell receptor beta chains were read from a single sample in a study of T cell responses to AZD1222 COVID-19 vaccine. Sequencing was performed with immunoSEQ multiplex PCR; in TCRdb, only in-frame clones are kept and a portion is missing. The sample holds some 120,000 clones, about 91% seen once. The sequences come from peripheral blood, collected on day 0 of AZD1222 vaccination. These receptors originate from an adult in good health. Both conserved end residues are part of each CDR3. The D gene is left open where the match is weak. Clone size is given for some rows only: seen once, a few or many times, or a class if the clone is expanded.

clone size: NA; J gene: TRBJ1-4; V gene: TRBV10-3; D gene: TRBD1; CDR3 DNA: TGTGCCACCCTTGGACAGGAAAATGAAAAACTGTTTTTT; CDR3 protein: CATLGQENEKLFF
clone size: NA; J gene: TRBJ1-4; V gene: TRBV5-1; D gene: NA; CDR3 DNA: TGCGCCAGCAGCGATGGGGCGGGGGCTATGAATGAAAAACTGTTTTTT; CDR3 protein: CASSDGAGAMNEKLFF
clone size: NA; J gene: TRBJ1-5; V gene: TRBV4-1; D gene: NA; CDR3 DNA: TGCGCCAGCAGCCAAGAGGGAGGAGGCAATCAGCCCCAGCATTTT; CDR3 protein: CASSQEGGGNQPQHF
clone size: NA; J gene: TRBJ2-1; V gene: TRBV7-9; D gene: NA; CDR3 DNA: TGTGCCAGCAGCCCTCCGGGCCTCTCGATTAATGAGCAGTTCTTC; CDR3 protein: CASSPPGLSINEQFF
clone size: NA; J gene: TRBJ1-5; V gene: TRBV18; D gene: NA; CDR3 DNA: TGTGCCAGCTCACCTGGCGCCGATAGCAATCAGCCCCAGCATTTT; CDR3 protein: CASSPGADSNQPQHF
clone size: once; J gene: TRBJ2-1; V gene: TRBV10-3; D gene: NA; CDR3 DNA: TGTGCCATCAGTGAGTCGACTCGGGCAGGGTCAGATGAGCAGTTCTTC; CDR3 protein: CAISESTRAGSDEQFF
clone size: NA; J gene: TRBJ2-7; V gene: TRBV5-1; D gene: NA; CDR3 DNA: TGCGCCAGCAGCTTGGGATGGTCTAGGATCTACGAGCAGTACTTC; CDR3 protein: CASSLGWSRIYEQYF
clone size: once; J gene: TRBJ2-7; V gene: TRBV4-2; D gene: NA; CDR3 DNA: TGTGCCAGCAGCCAAAGCAGGCAGGGTGACGACGAGCAGTACTTC; CDR3 protein: CASSQSRQGDDEQYF
clone size: NA; J gene: TRBJ2-2; V gene: TRBV5-1; D gene: NA; CDR3 DNA: TGCGCCAGCAGCTTGGAAACCACAGGCACCGGGGAGCTGTTTTTT; CDR3 protein: CASSLETTGTGELFF
clone size: NA; J gene: TRBJ1-4; V gene: TRBV7-2; D gene: NA; CDR3 DNA: TGTGCCAGCAGCCCCGTCGGGGGGCGCAGTGAAAAACTGTTTTTT; CDR3 protein: CASSPVGGRSEKLFF
clone size: many; J gene: TRBJ2-1; V gene: TRBV11-3; D gene: NA; CDR3 DNA: TGTGCCAGCAGCTTGACCCCCGCTAGCGCGGAGCAGTTCTTC; CDR3 protein: CASSLTPASAEQFF
clone size: NA; J gene: TRBJ2-2; V gene: TRBV7-9; D gene: TRBD2; CDR3 DNA: TGTGCCAGCAGCTCTGGGACTAGCGGGAACACCGGGGAGCTGTTTTTT; CDR3 protein: CASSSGTSGNTGELFF
clone size: NA; J gene: TRBJ2-4; V gene: TRBV28; D gene: NA; CDR3 DNA: TGTGCCAGCAAGGATATCGGGCCCAAAAACATTCAGTACTTC; CDR3 protein: CASKDIGPKNIQYF
clone size: few; J gene: TRBJ1-5; V gene: TRBV6-2/TRBV6-3; D gene: NA; CDR3 DNA: TGTGCCAGCAGCCTAATTTCTAACAGGGTCGACCAGCCCCAGCATTTT; CDR3 protein: CASSLISNRVDQPQHF
clone size: NA; J gene: TRBJ1-1; V gene: TRBV6-4; D gene: NA; CDR3 DNA: TGTGCCAGCAGTGGATCTCCAGGGAACACTGAAGCTTTCTTT; CDR3 protein: CASSGSPGNTEAFF
clone size: NA; J gene: TRBJ1-1; V gene: TRBV5-1; D gene: NA; CDR3 DNA: TGCGCCAGCAGCCGCGACAGTTACACTGAAGCTTTCTTT; CDR3 protein: CASSRDSYTEAFF
clone size: few; J gene: TRBJ1-4; V gene: TRBV5-1; D gene: NA; CDR3 DNA: TGCGCCAGCAGCTTGGATGGGGTTTTGGAACTGTTTTTT; CDR3 protein: CASSLDGVLELFF
clone size: NA; J gene: TRBJ2-3; V gene: TRBV6-2/TRBV6-3; D gene: TRBD1; CDR3 DNA: TGTGCCAGCAGCCAACAGGGGCCGTACGATACGCAGTATTTT; CDR3 protein: CASSQQGPYDTQYF
clone size: NA; J gene: TRBJ2-7; V gene: TRBV4-3; D gene: TRBD2; CDR3 DNA: TGCGCCAGCAGCCAAGAAGGGACTAGCCTCGACGAGCAGTACTTC; CDR3 protein: CASSQEGTSLDEQYF
clone size: NA; J gene: TRBJ2-7; V gene: TRBV7-8; D gene: NA; CDR3 DNA: TGTGCCAGCAGCCTGTCCTCGGGGGCCTACGAGCAGTACTTC; CDR3 protein: CASSLSSGAYEQYF